Here is one T cell receptor beta chain with its context. The antigen remains undetermined. A junction end diverges from the germline sequence, so it may reflect a read error. The authors amplified TCR beta CDR3 regions, and they did so from RNA transcripts for repertoire sequencing. After a first-round RT-PCR with HTBI primers, a second-round multiplex PCR was run. TCRdb ran MiXCR on the multiplex PCR reads and lists one entry per CDR3 protein. The sample has about 660,000 distinct CDR3 sequences; under 50% are singletons. This sample is part of a study of Graves' ophthalmopathy and Graves' hyperthyroidism. Study conclusions and caveats: Appearing in blood as well were most expanded thyroid clonotypes above 0.001 frequency.

The V gene's germline CDR1 is MGHRA and CDR2 YSYEKL. The CDR3 covers 11 residues. Other autoimmune disease, uncontrolled infection, pregnancy and lactation led to exclusion. Physicians reached a diagnosis by relying on clinical symptoms, serum thyroxine, TRAb, thyroid ultrasound and orbital computed tomography. The authors used Ficoll-Paque density gradient centrifugation to separate PBMCs. The input was 8.5 to 10 ml of fresh peripheral blood. The receptor's source is an adult man with Graves' ophthalmopathy. Sequencing used peripheral blood. The V gene is TRBV4-1, the J gene TRBJ1-1, with D unclear. Here the CDR3 DNA reads TGCGCCAGCAGCCTGGGCACTGAAACTTTCTTT. Its protein is CASSLGTETFF.